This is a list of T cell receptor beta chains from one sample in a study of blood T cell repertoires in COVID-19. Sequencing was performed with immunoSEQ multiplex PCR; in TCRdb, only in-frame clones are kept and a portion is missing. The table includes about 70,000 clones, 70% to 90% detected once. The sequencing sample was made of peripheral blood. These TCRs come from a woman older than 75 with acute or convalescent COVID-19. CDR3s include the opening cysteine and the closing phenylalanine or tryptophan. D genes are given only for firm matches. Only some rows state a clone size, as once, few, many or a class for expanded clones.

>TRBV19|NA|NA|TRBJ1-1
CATSNNRGVPNTEAFF
TGTGCCACCAGTAATAACCGGGGTGTTCCCAACACTGAAGCTTTCTTT
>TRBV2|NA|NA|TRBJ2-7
CGSAAGGWYEQYF
TGTGGCAGCGCAGCTGGGGGGTGGTACGAGCAGTACTTC
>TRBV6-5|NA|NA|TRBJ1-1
CASRRDGTWNTEAFF
TGTGCCAGCAGGCGAGACGGGACTTGGAACACTGAAGCTTTCTTT
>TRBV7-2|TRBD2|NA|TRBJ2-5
CASSTSGGLVETQYF
TGTGCCAGCAGCACCTCGGGGGGGCTAGTCGAGACCCAGTACTTC
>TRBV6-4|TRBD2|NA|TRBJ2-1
CASSEFFSGGEYNEQFF
TGTGCCAGCAGTGAATTCTTTAGCGGGGGCGAGTACAATGAGCAGTTCTTC
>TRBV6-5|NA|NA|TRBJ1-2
CASSYRETGYGYTF
TGTGCCAGCAGTTACCGGGAGACTGGCTATGGCTACACCTTC
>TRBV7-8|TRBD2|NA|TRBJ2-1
CASSWSGIRSNEQFF
TGTGCCAGCAGCTGGAGCGGGATACGTTCCAATGAGCAGTTCTTC
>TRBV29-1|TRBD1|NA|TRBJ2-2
CSVNGQGTGELFF
TGCAGCGTCAACGGACAGGGCACCGGGGAGCTGTTTTTT
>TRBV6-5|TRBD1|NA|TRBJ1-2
CASSNYDRGRDGYTF
TGTGCCAGCAGTAACTATGACAGGGGCAGGGATGGCTACACCTTC
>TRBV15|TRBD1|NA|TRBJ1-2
CATSRDHGTANYGYTF
TGTGCCACCAGCAGAGATCACGGGACAGCTAATTATGGCTACACCTTC
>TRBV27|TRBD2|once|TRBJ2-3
CASSHIRLAGSTDTQYF
TGTGCCAGCAGCCACATTAGGCTAGCGGGTTCAACAGATACGCAGTATTTT
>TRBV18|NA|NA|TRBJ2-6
CASSPRGGGANVLTF
TGTGCCAGCTCTCCCCGGGGAGGAGGGGCCAACGTCCTGACTTTC
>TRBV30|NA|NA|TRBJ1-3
CAWSVSGFGNTIYF
TGTGCCTGGAGTGTTTCGGGTTTCGGAAACACCATATATTTT
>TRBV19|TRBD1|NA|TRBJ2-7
CASSNRGYEQYF
TGTGCCAGCTCTAACAGGGGATACGAGCAGTACTTC
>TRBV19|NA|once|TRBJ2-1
CASSIGLNNEQFF
TGTGCCAGTAGTATAGGACTAAACAATGAGCAGTTCTTC
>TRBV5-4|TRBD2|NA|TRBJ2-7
CASSPAGAGSYEQYF
TGTGCCAGCAGCCCTGCGGGAGCGGGGTCCTACGAGCAGTACTTC
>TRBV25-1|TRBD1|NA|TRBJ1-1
CASSPGGTANTEAFF
TGTGCCAGCAGCCCGGGCGGGACAGCGAACACTGAAGCTTTCTTT
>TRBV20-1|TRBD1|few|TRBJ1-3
CSAGGQGASGNTIYF
TGCAGTGCTGGTGGACAGGGGGCGTCTGGAAACACCATATATTTT